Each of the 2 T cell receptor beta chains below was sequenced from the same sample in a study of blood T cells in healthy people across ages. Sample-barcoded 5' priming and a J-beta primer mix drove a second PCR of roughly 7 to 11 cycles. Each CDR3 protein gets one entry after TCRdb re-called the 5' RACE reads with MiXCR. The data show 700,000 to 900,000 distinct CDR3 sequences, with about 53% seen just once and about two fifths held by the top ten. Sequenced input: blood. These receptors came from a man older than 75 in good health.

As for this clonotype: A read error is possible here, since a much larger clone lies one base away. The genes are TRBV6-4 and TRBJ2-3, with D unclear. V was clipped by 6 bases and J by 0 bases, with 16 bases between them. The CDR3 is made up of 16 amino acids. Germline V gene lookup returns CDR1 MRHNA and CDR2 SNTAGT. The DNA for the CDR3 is TGTGCCAGCAGGGAGTCCCCTCTTTCTAGCACAGATACGCAGTATTTT. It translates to CASRESPLSSTDTQYF.

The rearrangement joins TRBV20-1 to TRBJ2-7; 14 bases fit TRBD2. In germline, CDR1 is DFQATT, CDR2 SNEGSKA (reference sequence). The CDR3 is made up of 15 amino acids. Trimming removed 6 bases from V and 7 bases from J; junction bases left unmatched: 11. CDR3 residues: CSATGLAGGPREQYF. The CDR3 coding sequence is TGCAGTGCAACCGGACTAGCGGGAGGTCCGCGAGAGCAGTACTTC.